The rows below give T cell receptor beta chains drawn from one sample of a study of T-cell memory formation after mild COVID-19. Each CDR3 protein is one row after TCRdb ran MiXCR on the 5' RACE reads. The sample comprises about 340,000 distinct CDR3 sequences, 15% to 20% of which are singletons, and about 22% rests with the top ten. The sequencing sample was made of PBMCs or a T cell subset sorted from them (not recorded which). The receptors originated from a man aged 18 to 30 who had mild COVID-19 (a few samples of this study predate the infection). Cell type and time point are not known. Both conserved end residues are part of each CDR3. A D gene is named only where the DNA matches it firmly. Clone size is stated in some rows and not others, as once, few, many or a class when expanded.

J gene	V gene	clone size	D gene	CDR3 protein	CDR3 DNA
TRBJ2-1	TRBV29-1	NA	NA	CSVGVRAREQFF	TGCAGCGTTGGGGTAAGGGCGCGTGAGCAGTTCTTC
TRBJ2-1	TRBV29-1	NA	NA	CSVEDYGSYNEQFF	TGCAGCGTTGAAGATTACGGATCCTACAATGAGCAGTTCTTC
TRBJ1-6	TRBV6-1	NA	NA	CASSDRLGLNYNSPLHF	TGTGCCAGCAGTGACCGGTTGGGGCTGAACTATAATTCACCCCTCCACTTT
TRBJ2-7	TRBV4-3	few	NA	CASSQDPSWEQYF	TGCGCCAGCAGCCAAGATCCTTCGTGGGAGCAGTACTTC
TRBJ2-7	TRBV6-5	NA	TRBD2	CASSWRGANYEQYF	TGTGCCAGCAGTTGGCGGGGGGCGAACTACGAGCAGTACTTC
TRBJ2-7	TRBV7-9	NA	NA	CASSLVDESYEQYF	TGTGCCAGCAGCTTAGTCGACGAATCCTACGAGCAGTACTTC
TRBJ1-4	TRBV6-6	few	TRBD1	CASSSNRGPNEKLFF	TGTGCCAGCAGTAGTAACAGGGGCCCGAATGAAAAACTGTTTTTT
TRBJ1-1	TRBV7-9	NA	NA	CASSPPASSEAFF	TGTGCCAGCAGCCCACCCGCTTCGTCCGAAGCTTTCTTT
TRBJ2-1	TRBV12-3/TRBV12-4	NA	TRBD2	CAGSFIGLASYNEQFF	TGTGCCGGCAGTTTCATAGGACTAGCCTCCTACAATGAGCAGTTCTTC
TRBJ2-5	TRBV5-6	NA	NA	CASSLAMRVKETQYF	TGTGCCAGCAGCTTGGCCATGCGGGTAAAAGAGACCCAGTACTTC
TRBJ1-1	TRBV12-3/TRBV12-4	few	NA	CASRDGVNTEAFF	TGTGCCAGCAGGGACGGGGTGAACACTGAAGCTTTCTTT
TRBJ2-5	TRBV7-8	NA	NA	CASSFLRVGETQYF	TGTGCCAGCAGCTTCCTGCGGGTTGGAGAGACCCAGTACTTC
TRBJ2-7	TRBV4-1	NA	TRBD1	CASSPRDRVRNEQYF	TGCGCCAGCAGCCCCCGGGACAGGGTGAGAAACGAGCAGTACTTC
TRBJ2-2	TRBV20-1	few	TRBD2	CSARSYGGANGELFF	TGCAGTGCTAGAAGTTACGGGGGGGCAAACGGGGAGCTGTTTTTT
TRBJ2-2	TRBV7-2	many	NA	CASSPADSRELFF	TGTGCCAGCAGCCCCGCGGACAGCCGGGAGCTGTTTTTT
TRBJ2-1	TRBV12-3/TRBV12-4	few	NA	CASRPGLPSYNEQFF	TGTGCCAGCAGACCGGGACTCCCCTCCTACAATGAGCAGTTCTTC
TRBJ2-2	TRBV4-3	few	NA	CASSQIQNTGELFF	TGCGCCAGCAGCCAGATACAGAACACCGGGGAGCTGTTTTTT
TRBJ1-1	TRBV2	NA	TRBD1	CASKGQGDTEAFF	TGTGCCAGCAAGGGGCAGGGGGATACTGAAGCTTTCTTT
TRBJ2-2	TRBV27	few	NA	CASSSHRVFVTGELFF	TGTGCCAGCAGTTCCCACAGGGTTTTCGTCACCGGGGAGCTGTTTTTT
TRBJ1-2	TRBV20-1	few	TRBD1	CSAIRPGGRINYGYTF	TGCAGTGCTATTCGTCCAGGGGGCCGAATTAACTATGGCTACACCTTC
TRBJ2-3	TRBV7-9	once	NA	CASSSTGRGSTDTQYF	TGTGCCAGCAGCTCGACAGGGAGGGGGAGCACAGATACGCAGTATTTT
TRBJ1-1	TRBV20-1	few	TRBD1	CSARVGQGFTEAFF	TGCAGTGCTAGAGTCGGACAGGGGTTCACTGAAGCTTTCTTT
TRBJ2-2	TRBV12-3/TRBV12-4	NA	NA	CASSFGTDTGELFF	TGTGCCAGCAGTTTTGGGACTGACACCGGGGAGCTGTTTTTT
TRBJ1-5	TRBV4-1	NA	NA	CASSQVWGTQLNQPQHF	TGCGCCAGCAGCCAAGTTTGGGGGACTCAACTCAATCAGCCCCAGCATTTT
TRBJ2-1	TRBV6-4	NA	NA	CASSEGRGATEFF	TGTGCCAGCAGTGAGGGTCGCGGGGCAACGGAGTTCTTC
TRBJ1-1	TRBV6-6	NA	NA	CASSYRRIFLTPANTEAFF	TGTGCCAGCAGTTACAGAAGGATCTTCCTAACCCCGGCGAACACTGAAGCTTTCTTT
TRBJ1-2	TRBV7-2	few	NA	CASSLGPGRYGYTF	TGTGCCAGCAGCTTAGGTCCAGGGAGGTATGGCTACACCTTC
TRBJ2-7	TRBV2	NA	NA	CASMGTPSYEQYF	TGTGCCAGCATGGGGACCCCTTCCTACGAGCAGTACTTC
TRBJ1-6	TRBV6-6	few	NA	CASSSGRGVRSPLHF	TGTGCCAGCAGTTCGGGGAGGGGTGTGCGGTCACCCCTCCACTTT
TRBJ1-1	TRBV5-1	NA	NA	CASSEGLQWTEAFF	TGCGCCAGCAGCGAGGGCCTTCAGTGGACTGAAGCTTTCTTT
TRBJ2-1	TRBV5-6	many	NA	CASSLEGISSYNEQFF	TGTGCCAGCAGCTTGGAGGGTATCAGCTCCTACAATGAGCAGTTCTTC
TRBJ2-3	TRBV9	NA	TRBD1	CASSVETGQGGDTQYF	TGTGCCAGCAGCGTGGAAACGGGACAGGGCGGGGATACGCAGTATTTT
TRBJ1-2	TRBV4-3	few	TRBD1	CASSQVITGDGYTF	TGCGCCAGCAGCCAAGTAATAACAGGGGATGGCTACACCTTC
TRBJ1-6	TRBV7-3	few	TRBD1	CASSATGRGSPLHF	TGTGCCAGCAGCGCGACAGGGAGGGGATCACCCCTCCACTTT
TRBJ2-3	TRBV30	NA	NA	CAWSVTPVRRDTQYF	TGTGCCTGGAGTGTAACCCCCGTAAGGAGGGATACGCAGTATTTT
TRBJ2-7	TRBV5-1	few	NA	CASRWGHEQYF	TGCGCCAGCAGATGGGGACACGAGCAGTACTTC
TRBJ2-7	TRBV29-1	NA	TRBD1	CSVEEMGTGSYEQYF	TGCAGCGTTGAAGAGATGGGGACAGGTTCCTACGAGCAGTACTTC
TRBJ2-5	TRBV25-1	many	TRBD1	CASSEQGASETQYF	TGTGCCAGCAGTGAACAGGGGGCATCGGAGACCCAGTACTTC
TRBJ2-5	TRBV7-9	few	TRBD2	CALPLSGGSETQYF	TGTGCCTTGCCCCTTAGCGGGGGTTCAGAGACCCAGTACTTC
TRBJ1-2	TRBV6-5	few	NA	CASSMGGQYGYTF	TGTGCCAGCAGTATGGGGGGTCAATATGGCTACACCTTC
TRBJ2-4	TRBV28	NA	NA	CASSSRGAAKNIQYF	TGTGCCAGCAGCTCCCGGGGGGCGGCCAAAAACATTCAGTACTTC
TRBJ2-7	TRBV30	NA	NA	CAWNGGTYEQYF	TGTGCCTGGAACGGCGGAACCTACGAGCAGTACTTC